Each of the 21 T cell receptor beta chains below was sequenced from the same sample in a study of post-analysis software for immune sequencing data. General study points: Relative to controls, patients had about five TRBV segments at higher frequency, with TRBV5-6, TRBV5-1 and TRBV20-1 among these.

The authors incorporated unique molecular identifiers into the TCR beta cDNA libraries. TCRdb fed the PCR reads into MiXCR, producing one record per CDR3 protein. The sample lists hundreds of thousands of distinct CDR3 sequences; 55% to 60% were seen once. What these receptors recognize is not known. Sequencing was done on a sample of blood. Every receptor here comes from a girl under 10 years old with multiple sclerosis.

This sequence joins TRBV7-8 and TRBJ1-2, with 10 bases identical to TRBD1. Trimming took 4 bases from V and 7 from J; bases not matched to a gene: 6. CDR3 length: 14 residues. Germline CDR1 is SGHVS and CDR2 is FQNEAQ. The DNA for the CDR3 is TGTGCCAGCAGCTCAGGGACAGGGGTTTTTGGCTACACCTTC. Its translation: CASSSGTGVFGYTF.

This rearrangement joins TRBV29-1 to TRBJ1-1; unclear D gene. Germline values: CDR1 SQVTM, CDR2 ANQGSEA. The V gene lost 1 base and the J gene lost 0 bases, with 6 bases spanning the gap. The CDR3 sequence is 13 residues long. This chain's CDR3 is CSVEVGMNTEAFF. Here the CDR3 DNA reads TGCAGCGTTGAAGTGGGGATGAACACTGAAGCTTTCTTT.

In its sample, this clonotype was seen a few times. The chain recombines TRBV20-1 with TRBJ1-1; D is possibly TRBD1 (6 bases). The CDR3 sequence is 13 residues long. CDR1 is DFQATT, CDR2 SNEGSKA, per germline (reference sequence). V was shortened by 2 bases and J by 0 bases, with 7 bases between the two germline ends. For the CDR3, the DNA is TGCAGTGCTAGACAGGGGTTGAACACTGAAGCTTTCTTT. This codes for CSARQGLNTEAFF.

The chain couples TRBV6-1 to TRBJ2-1; the D gene is possibly TRBD2 (5 bases). Germline values: CDR1 MNHNS, CDR2 SASEGT. Deletions cut 2 bases from V and 0 bases from J, with 17 bases between. The CDR3 is 18 amino acids. DNA for the CDR3: TGTGCCAGCAGTGAACACCTCCCACTAGGCCGCTCCTACAATGAGCAGTTCTTC. Translation gives CASSEHLPLGRSYNEQFF.

The chain combines TRBV11-2 with TRBJ2-7, with unresolved D. The germline V and J ends were trimmed by 2 bases and 7 bases, with 18 bases remaining between them. Germline V lookup: CDR1 SGHAT, CDR2 FQNNGV. This CDR3 comprises 15 residues. CDR3 in amino acids: CASSLFPGGHNEQYF. The CDR3, as DNA: TGTGCCAGCAGCTTATTTCCGGGTGGGCACAATGAGCAGTACTTC.

The V and J genes are TRBV29-1 and TRBJ2-5; no clear D. The V gene's germline CDR1 is SQVTM and CDR2 ANQGSEA. With 5 bases removed from V and 2 bases from J, the gap between germline ends came to 12 bases. The CDR3 consists of 13 residues. CDR3 sequence: CSVTTGGQETQYF. The CDR3 DNA sequence: TGCAGCGTTACGACGGGTGGACAAGAGACCCAGTACTTC. Combining the CDR3 with reference TRBV29-1 and TRBJ2-5 gives the whole variable domain SAVISQKPSRDICQRGTSLTIQCQVDSQVTMMFWYRQQPGQSLTLIATANQGSEATYESGFVIDKFPISRPNLTFSTLTVSNMSPEDSSIYLCSVTTGGQETQYFGPGTRLLVL.

The gene calls are TRBV7-2 and TRBJ2-5; TRBD2 aligns across 10 bases. The CDR3 extends over 15 amino acids. Germline V gene sequence: CDR1 SGHTA, CDR2 FQGNSA. V lost 2 bases to trimming and J lost 4 bases; unmatched junction nucleotides: 4. The CDR3 DNA sequence: TGTGCCAGCAGCTTACTCCAGCGGGGGGGAGAGACCCAGTACTTC. Its translation is CASSLLQRGGETQYF.

The rearrangement uses TRBV20-1 and TRBJ2-7, with 11 bases that match TRBD2. Looked up from germline, CDR1 is DFQATT and CDR2 is SNEGSKA (reference sequence). CDR3 length: 15 residues. Trimming at V came to 6 bases and at J to 10 bases, leaving 17 bases not matched to a gene. The CDR3 here is CSARTSGGHGRDQYF. CDR3 nucleotides: TGCAGTGCCCGCACTAGCGGGGGACATGGAAGGGACCAGTACTTC.

The V call is TRBV12-3 or TRBV12-4, the J call TRBJ1-4; TRBD1 might be the D (5 bases). The V end lost 4 bases, the J end lost 0 bases, and 15 bases lay between the germline ends. The CDR3 contains 17 residues. The chain's CDR3 is CASSSGRADSTNEKLFF. CDR3 in DNA: TGTGCCAGCAGTTCAGGGCGGGCCGACTCAACTAATGAAAAACTGTTTTTT.

The chain links TRBV29-1 to TRBJ2-1; D is ambiguous. The V end lost 4 bases, the J end lost 0 bases, and 13 bases lay between the germline ends. The germline gives CDR1 SQVTM, CDR2 ANQGSEA. This CDR3 spans 15 amino acids. CDR3 bases: TGCAGCGTTGTAATACCCCCGAGCTCCTACAATGAGCAGTTCTTC. As protein: CSVVIPPSSYNEQFF.

This clonotype was found a few times. CDR3 nucleotides: TGCAGCGCGCCAGCAGGGACCGGGGAGCTGTTTTTT. Encoded protein: CSAPAGTGELFF. This chain links TRBV29-1 with TRBJ2-2, with a tentative D call TRBD1 (5 bases). The CDR3 is 12 amino acids. Germline V gene data show CDR1 as SQVTM and CDR2 as ANQGSEA. The ends were cut back, 7 bases at V and 5 bases at J, with 11 bases in the middle.

The chain combines TRBV4-1 with TRBJ1-1; the D gene is possibly TRBD1 (6 bases). V lost 0 bases and J 6 bases, leaving 14 bases between the germline ends. The germline CDR1 and CDR2 sequences are MGHRA and YSYEKL. The length of the CDR3 is 15 residues. The CDR3 sequence is CASSQERQGSAEAFF. The DNA for the CDR3 is TGCGCCAGCAGCCAAGAAAGGCAGGGGAGTGCTGAAGCTTTCTTT.

The chain recombines TRBV10-1 with TRBJ1-1; the D is unclear. The CDR3 covers 14 residues. The ends were cut back, 1 base at V and 1 base at J, with 7 bases in the middle. The germline gives CDR1 WNHNN, CDR2 SYGVQD (reference sequence). The CDR3 nucleotides read TGCGCCAGCAGTGAGTTCGTGGGGAACACTGAAGCTTTCTTT. It encodes CASSEFVGNTEAFF.

This rearrangement joins TRBV11-2 to TRBJ2-3, with D uncertain. V lost 8 bases and J 2 bases, leaving 8 bases between the germline ends. Germline loops: CDR1 SGHAT, CDR2 FQNNGV. This CDR3 contains 12 residues. This CDR3 reads CASRRYTDTQYF. The DNA of the CDR3 is TGTGCCAGCCGCAGGTACACAGATACGCAGTATTTT. Filled out from reference TRBV11-2 and TRBJ2-3, the complete variable domain reads EAGVAQSPRYKIIEKRQSVAFWCNPISGHATLYWYQQILGQGPKLLIQFQNNGVVDDSQLPKDRFSAERLKGVDSTLKIQPAKLEDSAVYLCASRRYTDTQYFGPGTRLTVL.

This chain's CDR3 is CATSRASGSRQFF. Written as DNA, the CDR3 is TGTGCCACCAGCAGAGCAAGCGGGAGTAGGCAGTTCTTC. The chain uses TRBV15 and TRBJ2-1, with 8 bases fitting TRBD2. Germline V gene sequence: CDR1 LNHNV, CDR2 YYDKDF (reference sequence). The J segment lost 12 bases and the V segment lost 1 base, leaving 5 bases of the junction unmatched. CDR3 length equals 13 residues.

This clonotype was picked up a small number of times. The rearrangement uses TRBV12-3 or TRBV12-4 and TRBJ2-5; D unresolved. The CDR3 sequence is 15 residues long. The V gene lost 5 bases and the J gene lost 4 bases, with 17 bases spanning the gap. As DNA, the CDR3 is TGTGCCAGCAGTCTAGGCGTAGGTCTAACAGAGACCCAGTACTTC. This gives the protein CASSLGVGLTETQYF.

The chain has TRBV21-1 and TRBJ2-1; the table's D call, TRBD2, was not checked against the DNA. TRBV21-1 is termed a pseudogene. The CDR3 extends over 17 amino acids. The CDR3 region has the DNA TGTGCCAGCATCCCACTATTCGGGCAGTGCTCCTACAATGAGCAGTTCTTC. This encodes CASIPLFGQCSYNEQFF.

V is TRBV29-1 and J is TRBJ1-5, with 9 bases lining up with TRBD1. J lost 0 bases, V lost 4 bases, and 4 bases had no gene match. From germline, CDR1 is SQVTM and CDR2 ANQGSEA. This CDR3 is built from 15 residues. CDR3 sequence: CSVGQGVNSNQPQHF. In DNA form, the CDR3 reads TGCAGCGTTGGACAGGGGGTAAATAGCAATCAGCCCCAGCATTTT.

This clonotype occurred once. This chain uses TRBV20-1 with TRBJ2-1; D could derive from TRBD1 or TRBD2 (6 bases each). Germline V gene lookup returns CDR1 DFQATT and CDR2 SNEGSKA (reference sequence). V gave up 7 bases and J gave up 6 bases, with 19 bases separating them. The CDR3 has 14 amino acids. The CDR3: CSVRDWGAGNEQFF. In nucleotides, the CDR3 is TGCAGTGTCAGAGACTGGGGGGCAGGCAATGAGCAGTTCTTC.

V is TRBV4-3 and J is TRBJ2-3, with D possibly being TRBD2 (6 bases). From germline, CDR1 is LGHNA and CDR2 YSLEER. There are 14 residues in the CDR3. Deletions cut 9 bases from V and 4 bases from J, with 17 bases between. The CDR3 nucleotides read TGCGCCAGTCAAGACCGCGGAGGGTCAGATACGCAGTATTTT. It yields the protein CASQDRGGSDTQYF.

This chain uses TRBV4-3 with TRBJ1-1; 11 bases align to TRBD1. CDR1 LGHNA and CDR2 YSLEER come from the germline V gene. The CDR3 sequence is 17 residues long. Trimming took 1 base from V and 7 from J; bases not matched to a gene: 11. This chain's CDR3 is CASSQGWGTGGTREAFF. The CDR3 coding sequence is TGCGCCAGCAGCCAAGGCTGGGGGACAGGGGGTACCCGTGAAGCTTTCTTT.